The TCR beta chain described here comes from a study of blood T cell repertoires in COVID-19. Study at large: Italy, Spain and the United States were the sources of the convalescent and acute COVID-19 samples. The analysed material was cDNA or gDNA that came from T cells, B-cell-depleted T cells, or PBMCs.

Trimming pared 0 bases from V and 7 bases from J, leaving 9 bases between. Germline V gene lookup returns CDR1 SGHAT and CDR2 FQNNGV. The CDR3 runs to 14 residues. The method was immunoSEQ multiplex PCR; TCRdb's version includes in-frame clones alone and lacks a portion of them. This table has about 39,000 clones, 80% to 95% appearing once. This receptor was identified in a man aged 50 or older with active COVID-19. Material: peripheral blood. This chain joins TRBV11-2 and TRBJ2-2; D ambiguous. CDR3 DNA sequence: TGTGCCAGCAGCTTAGACCTGACTGGCGGGGAGCTGTTTTTT. This codes for CASSLDLTGGELFF.